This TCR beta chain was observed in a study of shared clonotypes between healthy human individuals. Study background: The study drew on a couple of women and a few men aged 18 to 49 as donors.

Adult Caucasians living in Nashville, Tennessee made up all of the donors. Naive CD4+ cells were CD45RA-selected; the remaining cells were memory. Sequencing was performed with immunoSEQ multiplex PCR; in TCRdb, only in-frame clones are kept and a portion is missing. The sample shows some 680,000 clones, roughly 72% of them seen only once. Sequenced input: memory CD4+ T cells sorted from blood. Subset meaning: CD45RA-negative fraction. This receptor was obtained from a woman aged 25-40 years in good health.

This CDR3 reads CASAGLDGTGELFF. The CDR3 nucleotides are TGTGCCAGCGCGGGACTAGACGGCACCGGGGAGCTGTTTTTT. This chain links TRBV2 with TRBJ2-2; 8 positions agree with TRBD2. The CDR3 extends over 14 amino acids. Trimming removed 8 bases from V and 4 bases from J; junction bases left unmatched: 6. Germline V CDR1 and CDR2: SNHLY, FYNNEI.